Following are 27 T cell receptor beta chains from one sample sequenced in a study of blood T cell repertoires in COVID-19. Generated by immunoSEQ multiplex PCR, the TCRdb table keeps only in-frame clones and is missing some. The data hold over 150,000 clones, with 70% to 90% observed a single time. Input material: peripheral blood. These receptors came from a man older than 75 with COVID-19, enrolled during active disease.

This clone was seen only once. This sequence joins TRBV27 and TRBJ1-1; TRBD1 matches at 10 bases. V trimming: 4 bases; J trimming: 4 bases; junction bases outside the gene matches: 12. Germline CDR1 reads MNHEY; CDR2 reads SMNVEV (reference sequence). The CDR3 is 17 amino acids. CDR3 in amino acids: CASSSRPTGGLITEAFF. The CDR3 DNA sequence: TGTGCCAGCAGTTCACGACCGACAGGGGGCTTGATCACTGAAGCTTTCTTT.

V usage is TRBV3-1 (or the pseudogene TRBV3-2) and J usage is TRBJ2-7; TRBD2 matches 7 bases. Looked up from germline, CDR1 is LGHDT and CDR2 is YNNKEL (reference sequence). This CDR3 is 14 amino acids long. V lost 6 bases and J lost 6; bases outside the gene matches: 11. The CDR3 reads CASRGTGGLSEQYF. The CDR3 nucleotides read TGTGCCAGCAGGGGGACGGGGGGTTTGAGCGAGCAGTACTTC.

As DNA, the CDR3 is TGTGCCAGCTCACCAACCGGGATCCCTAATGAAAAACTGTTTTTT. Protein sequence: CASSPTGIPNEKLFF. V usage is TRBV18 and J usage is TRBJ1-4; D ambiguous. The CDR3 covers 15 residues. V dropped 2 bases and J dropped 3 bases, with 10 bases sitting between them. Germline loops: CDR1 KGHSH, CDR2 LQKENI.

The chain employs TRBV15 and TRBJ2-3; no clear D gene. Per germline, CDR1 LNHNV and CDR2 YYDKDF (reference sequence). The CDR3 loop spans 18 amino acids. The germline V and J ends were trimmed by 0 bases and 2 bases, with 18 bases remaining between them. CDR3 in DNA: TGTGCCACCAGCAGAGATTCAGGTGCTTTTTACACCACAGATACGCAGTATTTT. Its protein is CATSRDSGAFYTTDTQYF.

CDR3 coding DNA: TGTGCCAGCAGTTTACCTGGGGCGGGAGTCGGAAACACCATATATTTT. This sequence encodes CASSLPGAGVGNTIYF. The chain couples TRBV28 to TRBJ1-3; possibly TRBD1 for D (5 bases). CDR3 size: 16 residues. With 2 bases removed from V and 4 bases from J, the gap between germline ends came to 15 bases. CDR1 and CDR2 from the germline V gene are MDHEN and SYDVKM.

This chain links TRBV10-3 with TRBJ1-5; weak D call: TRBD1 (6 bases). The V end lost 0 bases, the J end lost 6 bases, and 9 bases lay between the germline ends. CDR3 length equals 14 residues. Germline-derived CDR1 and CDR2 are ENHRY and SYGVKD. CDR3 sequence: CAISESGGGQPQHF. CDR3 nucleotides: TGTGCCATCAGTGAGTCAGGGGGGGGTCAGCCCCAGCATTTT.

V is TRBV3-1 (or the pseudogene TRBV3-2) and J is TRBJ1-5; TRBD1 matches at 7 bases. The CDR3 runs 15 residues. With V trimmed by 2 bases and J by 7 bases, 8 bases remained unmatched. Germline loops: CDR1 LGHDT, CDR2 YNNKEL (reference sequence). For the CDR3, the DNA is TGTGCCAGCAGCCAATCGACAGGGCTGAGGCAGCCCCAGCATTTT. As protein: CASSQSTGLRQPQHF.

This CDR3 reads CSVAEQTDTQYF. The CDR3 DNA follows: TGCAGCGTAGCGGAACAAACAGATACGCAGTATTTT. The chain carries TRBV29-1 and TRBJ2-3; TRBD2 might be the D (5 bases). This CDR3 has 12 residues. Germline CDR1 SQVTM, CDR2 ANQGSEA. Trimming shortened V by 6 bases and J by 3 bases, and 10 bases separated the two germline ends.

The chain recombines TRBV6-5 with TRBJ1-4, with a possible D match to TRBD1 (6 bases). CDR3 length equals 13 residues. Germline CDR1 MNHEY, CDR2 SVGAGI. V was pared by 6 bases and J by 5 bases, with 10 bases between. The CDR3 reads CASRYGTNEKLFF. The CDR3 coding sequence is TGTGCCAGCAGATACGGGACAAATGAAAAACTGTTTTTT.

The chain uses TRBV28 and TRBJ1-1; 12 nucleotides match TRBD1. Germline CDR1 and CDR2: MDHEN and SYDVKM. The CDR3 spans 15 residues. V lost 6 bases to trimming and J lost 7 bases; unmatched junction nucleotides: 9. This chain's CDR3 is CASSSTGQGASEAFF. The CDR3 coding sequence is TGTGCCAGCAGCTCCACGGGACAGGGGGCAAGTGAAGCTTTCTTT.

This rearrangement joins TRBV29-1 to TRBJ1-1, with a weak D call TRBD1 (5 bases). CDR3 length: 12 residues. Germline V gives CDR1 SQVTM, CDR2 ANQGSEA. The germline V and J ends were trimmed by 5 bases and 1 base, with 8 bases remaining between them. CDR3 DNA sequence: TGCAGCGTTACAGACAGGAACACTGAAGCTTTCTTT. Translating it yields CSVTDRNTEAFF.

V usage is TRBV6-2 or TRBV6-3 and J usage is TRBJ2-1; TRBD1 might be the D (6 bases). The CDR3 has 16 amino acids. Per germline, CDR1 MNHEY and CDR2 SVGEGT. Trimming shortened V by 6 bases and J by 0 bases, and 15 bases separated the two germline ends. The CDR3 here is CASSPLQGLSYNEQFF. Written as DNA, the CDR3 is TGTGCCAGCAGCCCCCTACAGGGCCTCTCCTACAATGAGCAGTTCTTC.

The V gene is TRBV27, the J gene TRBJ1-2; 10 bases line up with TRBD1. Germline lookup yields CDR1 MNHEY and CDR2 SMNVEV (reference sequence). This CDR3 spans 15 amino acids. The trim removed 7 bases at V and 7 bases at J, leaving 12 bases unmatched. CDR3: CASTLTGTGEFGYTF. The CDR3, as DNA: TGTGCCAGCACCCTCACCGGGACAGGGGAATTTGGCTACACCTTC.

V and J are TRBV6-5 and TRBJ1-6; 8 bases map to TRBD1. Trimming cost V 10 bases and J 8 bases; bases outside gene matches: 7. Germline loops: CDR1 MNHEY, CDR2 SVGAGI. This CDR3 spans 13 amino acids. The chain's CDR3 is CATRQGSYSPLHF. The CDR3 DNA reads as TGTGCCACCCGACAGGGGTCTTATTCACCCCTCCACTTT.

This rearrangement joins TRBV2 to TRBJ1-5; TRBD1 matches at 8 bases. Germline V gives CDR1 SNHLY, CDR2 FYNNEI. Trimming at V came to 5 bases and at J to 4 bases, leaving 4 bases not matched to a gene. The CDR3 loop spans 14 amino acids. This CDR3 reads CASSLGTGNQPQHF. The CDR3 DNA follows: TGTGCCAGCAGTTTGGGGACAGGTAATCAGCCCCAGCATTTT.

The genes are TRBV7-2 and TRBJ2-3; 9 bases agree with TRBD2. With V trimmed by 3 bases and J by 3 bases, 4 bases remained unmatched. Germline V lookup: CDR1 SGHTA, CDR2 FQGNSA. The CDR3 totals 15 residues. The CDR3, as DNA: TGTGCCAGCAGCTTGGGACTAGCTGGGACAGATACGCAGTATTTT. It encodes CASSLGLAGTDTQYF.

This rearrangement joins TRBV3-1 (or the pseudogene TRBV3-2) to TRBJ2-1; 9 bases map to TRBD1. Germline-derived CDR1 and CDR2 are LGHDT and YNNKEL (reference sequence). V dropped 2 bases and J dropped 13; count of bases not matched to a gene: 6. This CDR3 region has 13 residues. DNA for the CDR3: TGTGCCAGCAGCCAAAACCACAGGGGGCGACAGTTCTTC. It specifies CASSQNHRGRQFF.

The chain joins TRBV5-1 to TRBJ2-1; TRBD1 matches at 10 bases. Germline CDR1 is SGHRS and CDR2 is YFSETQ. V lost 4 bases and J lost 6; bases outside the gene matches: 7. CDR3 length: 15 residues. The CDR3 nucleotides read TGCGCCAGCAGCGTGGGACAGGGGAGGCTCAATGAGCAGTTCTTC. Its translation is CASSVGQGRLNEQFF.

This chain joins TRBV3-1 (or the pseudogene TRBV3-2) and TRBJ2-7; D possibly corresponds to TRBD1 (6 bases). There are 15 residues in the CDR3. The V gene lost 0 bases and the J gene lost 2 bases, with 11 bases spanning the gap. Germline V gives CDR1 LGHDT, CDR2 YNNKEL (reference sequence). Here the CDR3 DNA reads TGTGCCAGCAGCCAAGATTGGCAGGGGACCTACGAGCAGTACTTC. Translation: CASSQDWQGTYEQYF.

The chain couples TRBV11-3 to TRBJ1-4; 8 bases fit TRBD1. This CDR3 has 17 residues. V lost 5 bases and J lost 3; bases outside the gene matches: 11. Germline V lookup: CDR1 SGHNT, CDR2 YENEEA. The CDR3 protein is CASSAGGTGAANEKLFF. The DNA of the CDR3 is TGTGCCAGCAGCGCGGGGGGGACAGGAGCCGCTAATGAAAAACTGTTTTTT.

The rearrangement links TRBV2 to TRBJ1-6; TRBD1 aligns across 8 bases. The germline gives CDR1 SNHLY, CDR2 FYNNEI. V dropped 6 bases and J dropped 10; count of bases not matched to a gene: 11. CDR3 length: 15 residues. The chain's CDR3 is CASRDRTGRVSPLHF. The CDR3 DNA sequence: TGTGCCAGCAGGGATCGGACAGGGAGAGTCTCACCCCTCCACTTT.

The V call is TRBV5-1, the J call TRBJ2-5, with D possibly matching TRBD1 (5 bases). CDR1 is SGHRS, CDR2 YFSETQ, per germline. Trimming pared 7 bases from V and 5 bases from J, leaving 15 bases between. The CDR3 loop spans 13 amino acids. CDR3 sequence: CASAKGATETQYF. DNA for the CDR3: TGCGCCAGCGCGAAAGGGGCGACGGAGACCCAGTACTTC.

CDR3 DNA: TGTGCCAGTACCAGCGGGAGGGGCACAGATACGCAGTATTTT. It translates to CASTSGRGTDTQYF. The chain recombines TRBV19 with TRBJ2-3; 10 positions agree with TRBD2. From germline, CDR1 is LNHDA and CDR2 SQIVND (reference sequence). The CDR3 covers 14 residues. Trimming removed 7 bases from V and 1 base from J; junction bases left unmatched: 2. The full variable domain, rest sourced from reference TRBV19 and TRBJ2-3, is DGGITQSPKYLFRKEGQNVTLSCEQNLNHDAMYWYRQDPGQGLRLIYYSQIVNDFQKGDIAEGYSVSREKKESFPLTVTSAQKNPTAFYLCASTSGRGTDTQYFGPGTRLTVL.

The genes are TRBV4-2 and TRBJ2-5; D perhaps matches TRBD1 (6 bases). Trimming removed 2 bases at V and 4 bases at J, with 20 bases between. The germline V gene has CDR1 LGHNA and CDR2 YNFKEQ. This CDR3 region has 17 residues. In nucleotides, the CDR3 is TGTGCCAGCAGCCAAACCCAGGGGACGGACAAACCAGAGACCCAGTACTTC. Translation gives CASSQTQGTDKPETQYF.

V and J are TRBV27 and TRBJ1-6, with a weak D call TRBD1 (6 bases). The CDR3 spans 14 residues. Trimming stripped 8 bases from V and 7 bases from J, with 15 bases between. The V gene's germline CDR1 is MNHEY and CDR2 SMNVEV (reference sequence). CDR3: CASRLTGQNSPLHF. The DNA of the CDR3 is TGTGCCAGCCGCCTGACAGGACAAAATTCACCCCTCCACTTT.

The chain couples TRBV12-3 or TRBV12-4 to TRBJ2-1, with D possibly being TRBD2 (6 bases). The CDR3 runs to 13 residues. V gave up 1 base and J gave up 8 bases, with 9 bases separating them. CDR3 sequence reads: CASSLGGGDEQFF. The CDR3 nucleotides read TGTGCCAGCAGTTTAGGGGGCGGGGATGAGCAGTTCTTC.

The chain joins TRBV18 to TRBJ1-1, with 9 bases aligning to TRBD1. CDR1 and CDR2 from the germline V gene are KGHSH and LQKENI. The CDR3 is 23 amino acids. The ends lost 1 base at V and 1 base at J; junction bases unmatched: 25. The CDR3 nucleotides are TGTGCCAGCTCACCACGGGAGATAGGACAGGGGAACGTAAAAGGATGGGGGAACACTGAAGCTTTCTTT. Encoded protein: CASSPREIGQGNVKGWGNTEAFF.